Below, 32 T cell receptor beta chains from the same sample are listed, as sequenced in a study of T cell responses to AZD1222 COVID-19 vaccine. Sequencing used immunoSEQ multiplex PCR; TCRdb keeps in-frame clones, though not all of them. The top ten clones hold 3.5% of a sample with 120,000 or so clones, 88% of them seen once. The sample in question was peripheral blood, obtained 28 days after the second AZD1222 dose. These receptors were collected from an adult who received the AZD1222 COVID-19 vaccine.

The V gene is TRBV18, the J gene TRBJ2-7; 8 bases line up with TRBD2. The germline CDR1 and CDR2 sequences are KGHSH and LQKENI. V was pared by 0 bases and J by 3 bases, with 4 bases of the junction left unmatched. This CDR3 contains 15 residues. The CDR3 here is CASSPPTSGFYEQYF. The CDR3 bases are TGTGCCAGCTCACCACCCACTAGCGGCTTCTACGAGCAGTACTTC.

The chain joins TRBV27 to TRBJ2-7; 9 nucleotides align to TRBD1. V lost 4 bases to trimming and J lost 7 bases; unmatched junction nucleotides: 8. Germline loops: CDR1 MNHEY, CDR2 SMNVEV (reference sequence). This CDR3 spans 14 amino acids. CDR3 nucleotides: TGTGCCAGCAGTTCTGGACCGGACAGGGGAGAGCAGTACTTC. It translates to CASSSGPDRGEQYF.

The chain links TRBV28 to TRBJ1-1; no definite D call. The CDR3 loop spans 14 amino acids. V dropped 4 bases and J dropped 9 bases, with 18 bases sitting between them. Germline V gene data show CDR1 as MDHEN and CDR2 as SYDVKM. The CDR3 DNA reads TGTGCCAGCAGTTCGATCCCGGACGGCGGGAAAGCTTTCTTT. Its translation is CASSSIPDGGKAFF.

The gene calls are TRBV9 and TRBJ1-3; TRBD1 might be the D (5 bases). Germline-derived CDR1 and CDR2 are SGDLS and YYNGEE. CDR3 size: 15 residues. Trimming took 1 base from V and 4 from J, leaving 12 bases between them. CDR3 loop: CASSVSGGAGNTIYF. In DNA, the CDR3 is TGTGCCAGCAGCGTAAGCGGGGGAGCCGGAAACACCATATATTTT.

This chain joins TRBV15 and TRBJ2-7; no definite D call. Per the germline V gene, CDR1 is LNHNV and CDR2 is YYDKDF (reference sequence). The CDR3 spans 13 residues. The V gene lost 5 bases and the J gene lost 4 bases, with 12 bases spanning the gap. This CDR3 reads CATSRFASYEQYF. The CDR3 DNA reads as TGTGCCACCAGCCGGTTTGCATCTTACGAGCAGTACTTC.

The genes are TRBV5-1 and TRBJ1-2; 9 nucleotides agree with TRBD1. The CDR3 length is 13 residues. V lost 4 bases and J lost 10; bases outside the gene matches: 8. Germline CDR1 reads SGHRS; CDR2 reads YFSETQ. The CDR3 DNA is TGCGCCAGCAGCGTAGGGACAGGGTATTTCTACACCTTC. As protein: CASSVGTGYFYTF.

The chain uses TRBV6-5 and TRBJ2-2; tentatively, D is TRBD1 or TRBD2 (5 bases each). The germline V gene has CDR1 MNHEY and CDR2 SVGAGI. The CDR3 totals 15 residues. V lost 6 bases to trimming and J lost 3 bases, with 14 bases between them. CDR3 amino acids: CASSLGALDTGELFF. CDR3 DNA: TGTGCCAGCAGCCTCGGGGCCCTTGACACCGGGGAGCTGTTTTTT.

The J gene is TRBJ2-7, the V gene TRBV7-2; D remains ambiguous. Germline V gene sequence: CDR1 SGHTA, CDR2 FQGNSA. Trimming shortened V by 0 bases and J by 4 bases, and 7 bases separated the two germline ends. This CDR3 comprises 13 residues. CDR3 in DNA: TGTGCCAGCAGCTTAGCAGGGAAGTACGAGCAGTACTTC. This codes for CASSLAGKYEQYF.

This chain links TRBV5-6 with TRBJ1-6, with a possible D match to TRBD1 (6 bases). Per the germline V gene, CDR1 is SGHDT and CDR2 is YYEEEE. The V and J ends lost 2 bases and 5 bases respectively, with 14 bases between them. This CDR3 has 16 amino acids. The CDR3 reads CASSFLPGHNNSPLHF. DNA for the CDR3: TGTGCCAGCAGCTTCTTACCGGGACATAATAATTCACCCCTCCACTTT.

The chain employs TRBV10-3 and TRBJ1-5; D is possibly TRBD1 (5 bases). Germline values: CDR1 ENHRY, CDR2 SYGVKD. This CDR3 comprises 15 residues. V was pared by 2 bases and J by 7 bases, with 15 bases between. Here the CDR3 DNA reads TGTGCCATCAGTGAGGTTGAAGGGGTCAGCCAGCCCCAGCATTTT. As protein: CAISEVEGVSQPQHF.

This clone is a singleton in its sample. The V gene is TRBV7-8, the J gene TRBJ1-3, with D hard to call. Looked up from germline, CDR1 is SGHVS and CDR2 is FQNEAQ. Trimming took off 0 bases at V and 9 bases at J, with 3 bases between the two ends. The CDR3 is 11 amino acids. This CDR3 reads CASSLAGTIYF. The CDR3 region has the DNA TGTGCCAGCAGCTTAGCCGGCACCATATATTTT.

The J gene is TRBJ2-3, the V gene TRBV5-4, with 10 bases matching TRBD2. Germline V gene lookup returns CDR1 SGHNT and CDR2 YYREEE (reference sequence). J gave up 3 bases and V 4 bases, and 14 bases lay outside the gene matches. This CDR3 spans 18 amino acids. CDR3 DNA sequence: TGTGCCAGCAGCCGGTTTGGGCTAGCGGGGGTAGGAACAGATACGCAGTATTTT. This gives the protein CASSRFGLAGVGTDTQYF.

The chain employs TRBV30 and TRBJ2-5; weak D call: TRBD1 (7 bases). This CDR3 has 13 amino acids. Germline assignment: CDR1 GTSNPN and CDR2 SVGIG (reference sequence). Deletions cut 5 bases from V and 5 bases from J, with 15 bases between. The CDR3 nucleotides are TGTGCCTGGGTAGGAGGGGGCCGTGAGACCCAGTACTTC. Translation gives CAWVGGGRETQYF.

The chain carries TRBV7-3 and TRBJ2-1; 7 nucleotides agree with TRBD2. Germline CDR1 SGHTA, CDR2 FQGTGA. There are 17 residues in the CDR3. V gave up 0 bases and J gave up 3 bases; unmatched junction bases: 8. In DNA, the CDR3 is TGTGCCAGCAGCTTAACTGAGGGCGGGAGAGGCTACAATGAGCAGTTCTTC. Protein: CASSLTEGGRGYNEQFF.

This rearrangement joins TRBV11-2 to TRBJ2-6, with a tentative D call TRBD2 (5 bases). The V gene's germline CDR1 is SGHAT and CDR2 FQNNGV. The CDR3 runs 15 residues. V dropped 3 bases and J dropped 0 bases, with 6 bases sitting between them. In DNA, the CDR3 is TGTGCCAGCAGCTTCGGGAACTCTGGGGCCAACGTCCTGACTTTC. Encoded protein: CASSFGNSGANVLTF.

The chain uses TRBV9 and TRBJ1-1; D uncertain. The CDR3 totals 17 residues. Germline V gene sequence: CDR1 SGDLS, CDR2 YYNGEE. V shed 3 bases and J shed 0 bases, with 18 bases lying between them. In nucleotides, the CDR3 is TGTGCCAGCAGCGCCTTCGTCGTAGTAGGCTTGAACACTGAAGCTTTCTTT. Its translation: CASSAFVVVGLNTEAFF.

This clone has just a few counts. CDR3 protein: CSVGLAYEQYF. DNA of the CDR3: TGCAGCGTGGGTCTAGCGTACGAGCAGTACTTC. This chain connects TRBV29-1 to TRBJ2-7; the D gene is possibly TRBD2 (6 bases). The ends were cut back, 6 bases at V and 4 bases at J, with 10 bases in the middle. There are 11 residues in the CDR3. CDR1 is SQVTM, CDR2 ANQGSEA, per germline.

The chain uses TRBV19 and TRBJ2-1; no firm D call. CDR3 length: 13 residues. Germline loops: CDR1 LNHDA, CDR2 SQIVND (reference sequence). Trimming took 0 bases from V and 9 from J, leaving 9 bases between them. The CDR3 is CASSIEGPGEQFF. The DNA for the CDR3 is TGTGCCAGTAGTATAGAAGGGCCCGGTGAGCAGTTCTTC.

This chain uses TRBV19 with TRBJ1-2, with 7 nucleotides matching TRBD1. The CDR3 has 16 residues. V lost 6 bases to trimming and J lost 1 base; unmatched junction nucleotides: 11. Per germline, CDR1 LNHDA and CDR2 SQIVND (reference sequence). The CDR3 spells CASSPLDRVGNYGYTF. The CDR3 nucleotides read TGTGCCAGTAGCCCACTTGACAGGGTTGGTAACTATGGCTACACCTTC.

The rearrangement links TRBV11-2 to TRBJ2-6; D unclear. With 5 bases removed from V and 0 bases from J, the gap between germline ends came to 20 bases. The CDR3 length is 19 residues. Per germline, CDR1 SGHAT and CDR2 FQNNGV. CDR3 loop: CASSQRVGTANSGANVLTF. The CDR3 nucleotides are TGTGCCAGCAGCCAAAGGGTTGGCACAGCTAACTCTGGGGCCAACGTCCTGACTTTC.

This clone was detected a few times. The V gene is TRBV5-6, the J gene TRBJ2-7, with D perhaps matching TRBD2 (5 bases). V lost 4 bases to trimming and J lost 0 bases, with 14 bases between them. The CDR3 covers 15 residues. Germline CDR1 and CDR2: SGHDT and YYEEEE. This CDR3 is CASSGLKRSSYEQYF. CDR3 DNA sequence: TGTGCCAGCAGCGGACTGAAAAGGAGCTCCTACGAGCAGTACTTC. Full variable domain (missing parts from reference TRBV5-6 and TRBJ2-7): DAGVTQSPTHLIKTRGQQVTLRCSPKSGHDTVSWYQQALGQGPQFIFQYYEEEERQRGNFPDRFSGHQFPNYSSELNVNALLLGDSALYLCASSGLKRSSYEQYFGPGTRLTVT.

The rearrangement joins TRBV7-3 to TRBJ1-5; tentative D call: TRBD1 (5 bases). Per the germline V gene, CDR1 is SGHTA and CDR2 is FQGTGA. The CDR3 sequence is 14 residues long. V was cut by 6 bases and J by 3 bases, with 12 bases left in between. The DNA of the CDR3 is TGTGCCAGCAGTCCTCCCGGGACCAATCAGCCCCAGCATTTT. Its protein product is CASSPPGTNQPQHF.

The chain recombines TRBV4-1 with TRBJ2-7; 9 positions agree with TRBD1. The CDR3 is 16 amino acids. Unmatched junction bases numbered 5, after V lost 0 bases and J lost 2 bases. Germline CDR1 reads MGHRA; CDR2 reads YSYEKL. CDR3 region: CASSQDQGTGTYEQYF. CDR3 DNA sequence: TGCGCCAGCAGCCAAGATCAGGGGACAGGGACCTACGAGCAGTACTTC.

In this sample, this clone turned up a few times. V and J are TRBV7-3 and TRBJ2-3; TRBD2 aligns across 9 bases. Germline lookup yields CDR1 SGHTA and CDR2 FQGTGA. V dropped 2 bases and J dropped 3; count of bases not matched to a gene: 3. CDR3 length equals 15 residues. The CDR3 DNA is TGTGCCAGCAGCTTAGGACTAGCGACGACAGATACGCAGTATTTT. It codes for CASSLGLATTDTQYF.

This chain uses TRBV27 with TRBJ2-3; no clear D gene. Germline lookup yields CDR1 MNHEY and CDR2 SMNVEV (reference sequence). The V end was cut by 3 bases, the J end by 10 bases, with 11 bases between. This CDR3 comprises 12 residues. This CDR3 reads CASSFPSSAQYF. The CDR3 region has the DNA TGTGCCAGCAGTTTCCCGTCCTCGGCGCAGTATTTT.

The chain carries TRBV11-3 and TRBJ2-5; D might be TRBD1 or TRBD2, each matching 5 bases. V shed 3 bases and J shed 4 bases, with 6 bases lying between them. This CDR3 has 12 residues. Germline V gives CDR1 SGHNT, CDR2 YENEEA. The CDR3 bases are TGTGCCAGCAGCTTGGGACCAGAGACCCAGTACTTC. Translating gives CASSLGPETQYF.

This clone was seen more than once but under ten times. This chain uses TRBV15 with TRBJ2-7; maybe TRBD1 (5 bases). Looked up from germline, CDR1 is LNHNV and CDR2 is YYDKDF (reference sequence). The germline V and J ends were trimmed by 5 bases and 9 bases, with 17 bases remaining between them. The CDR3 is 13 amino acids. For the CDR3, the DNA is TGTGCCACCAGCGGACCTTTCTGGGGCCTGCAGTACTTC. It encodes CATSGPFWGLQYF. Full variable domain (missing parts from reference TRBV15 and TRBJ2-7): DAMVIQNPRYQVTQFGKPVTLSCSQTLNHNVMYWYQQKSSQAPKLLFHYYDKDFNNEADTPDNFQSRRPNTSFCFLDIRSPGLGDTAMYLCATSGPFWGLQYFGPGTRLTVT.

The chain joins TRBV6-1 to TRBJ1-2; D is perhaps TRBD1 (5 bases). Trimming cost V 5 bases and J 5 bases, with 18 bases left between them. The CDR3 runs to 15 residues. Germline V gene sequence: CDR1 MNHNS, CDR2 SASEGT. The CDR3 protein is CASSREQGSRYGYTF. DNA of the CDR3: TGTGCCAGCAGTAGGGAGCAGGGAAGTCGGTATGGCTACACCTTC.

The J gene is TRBJ2-3, the V gene TRBV11-1; D not resolved. Trimming stripped 1 base from V and 2 bases from J, with 7 bases between. Germline-derived CDR1 and CDR2 are SGHAT and FQDESV (reference sequence). The CDR3 covers 14 residues. The CDR3 DNA reads as TGTGCCAGCAGCTTAGGGTCGAACACAGATACGCAGTATTTT. Translated, it gives CASSLGSNTDTQYF.

The chain couples TRBV27 to TRBJ2-7; 11 bases agree with TRBD2. J lost 6 bases, V lost 0 bases, and 4 bases had no gene match. The germline CDR1 and CDR2 sequences are MNHEY and SMNVEV (reference sequence). The CDR3 has 15 residues. In DNA, the CDR3 is TGTGCCAGCAGTTTATCGATAGCGGGAGGGTCCGAGCAGTACTTC. It encodes CASSLSIAGGSEQYF.

The V and J genes are TRBV25-1 and TRBJ1-2, with D maybe TRBD1 (6 bases). The CDR3 is made up of 17 amino acids. Germline-derived CDR1 and CDR2 are MGHDK and SYGVNS. V lost 2 bases to trimming and J lost 6 bases, with 22 bases between them. The CDR3 bases are TGTGCCAGCAGTGAAAGGGGAGTGGACAGAGCGTGGAATGGCTACACCTTC. Translation: CASSERGVDRAWNGYTF.

The CDR3 reads CASSQDPPYRYTF. The CDR3 nucleotides are TGTGCCAGCAGCCAAGATCCCCCCTACCGCTACACCTTC. This chain connects TRBV3-1 (or the pseudogene TRBV3-2) to TRBJ1-2; D remains unclear. CDR1 is LGHDT, CDR2 YNNKEL, per germline (reference sequence). Trimming left V 0 bases short and J 9 bases short, with 11 bases between. This CDR3 has 13 residues.